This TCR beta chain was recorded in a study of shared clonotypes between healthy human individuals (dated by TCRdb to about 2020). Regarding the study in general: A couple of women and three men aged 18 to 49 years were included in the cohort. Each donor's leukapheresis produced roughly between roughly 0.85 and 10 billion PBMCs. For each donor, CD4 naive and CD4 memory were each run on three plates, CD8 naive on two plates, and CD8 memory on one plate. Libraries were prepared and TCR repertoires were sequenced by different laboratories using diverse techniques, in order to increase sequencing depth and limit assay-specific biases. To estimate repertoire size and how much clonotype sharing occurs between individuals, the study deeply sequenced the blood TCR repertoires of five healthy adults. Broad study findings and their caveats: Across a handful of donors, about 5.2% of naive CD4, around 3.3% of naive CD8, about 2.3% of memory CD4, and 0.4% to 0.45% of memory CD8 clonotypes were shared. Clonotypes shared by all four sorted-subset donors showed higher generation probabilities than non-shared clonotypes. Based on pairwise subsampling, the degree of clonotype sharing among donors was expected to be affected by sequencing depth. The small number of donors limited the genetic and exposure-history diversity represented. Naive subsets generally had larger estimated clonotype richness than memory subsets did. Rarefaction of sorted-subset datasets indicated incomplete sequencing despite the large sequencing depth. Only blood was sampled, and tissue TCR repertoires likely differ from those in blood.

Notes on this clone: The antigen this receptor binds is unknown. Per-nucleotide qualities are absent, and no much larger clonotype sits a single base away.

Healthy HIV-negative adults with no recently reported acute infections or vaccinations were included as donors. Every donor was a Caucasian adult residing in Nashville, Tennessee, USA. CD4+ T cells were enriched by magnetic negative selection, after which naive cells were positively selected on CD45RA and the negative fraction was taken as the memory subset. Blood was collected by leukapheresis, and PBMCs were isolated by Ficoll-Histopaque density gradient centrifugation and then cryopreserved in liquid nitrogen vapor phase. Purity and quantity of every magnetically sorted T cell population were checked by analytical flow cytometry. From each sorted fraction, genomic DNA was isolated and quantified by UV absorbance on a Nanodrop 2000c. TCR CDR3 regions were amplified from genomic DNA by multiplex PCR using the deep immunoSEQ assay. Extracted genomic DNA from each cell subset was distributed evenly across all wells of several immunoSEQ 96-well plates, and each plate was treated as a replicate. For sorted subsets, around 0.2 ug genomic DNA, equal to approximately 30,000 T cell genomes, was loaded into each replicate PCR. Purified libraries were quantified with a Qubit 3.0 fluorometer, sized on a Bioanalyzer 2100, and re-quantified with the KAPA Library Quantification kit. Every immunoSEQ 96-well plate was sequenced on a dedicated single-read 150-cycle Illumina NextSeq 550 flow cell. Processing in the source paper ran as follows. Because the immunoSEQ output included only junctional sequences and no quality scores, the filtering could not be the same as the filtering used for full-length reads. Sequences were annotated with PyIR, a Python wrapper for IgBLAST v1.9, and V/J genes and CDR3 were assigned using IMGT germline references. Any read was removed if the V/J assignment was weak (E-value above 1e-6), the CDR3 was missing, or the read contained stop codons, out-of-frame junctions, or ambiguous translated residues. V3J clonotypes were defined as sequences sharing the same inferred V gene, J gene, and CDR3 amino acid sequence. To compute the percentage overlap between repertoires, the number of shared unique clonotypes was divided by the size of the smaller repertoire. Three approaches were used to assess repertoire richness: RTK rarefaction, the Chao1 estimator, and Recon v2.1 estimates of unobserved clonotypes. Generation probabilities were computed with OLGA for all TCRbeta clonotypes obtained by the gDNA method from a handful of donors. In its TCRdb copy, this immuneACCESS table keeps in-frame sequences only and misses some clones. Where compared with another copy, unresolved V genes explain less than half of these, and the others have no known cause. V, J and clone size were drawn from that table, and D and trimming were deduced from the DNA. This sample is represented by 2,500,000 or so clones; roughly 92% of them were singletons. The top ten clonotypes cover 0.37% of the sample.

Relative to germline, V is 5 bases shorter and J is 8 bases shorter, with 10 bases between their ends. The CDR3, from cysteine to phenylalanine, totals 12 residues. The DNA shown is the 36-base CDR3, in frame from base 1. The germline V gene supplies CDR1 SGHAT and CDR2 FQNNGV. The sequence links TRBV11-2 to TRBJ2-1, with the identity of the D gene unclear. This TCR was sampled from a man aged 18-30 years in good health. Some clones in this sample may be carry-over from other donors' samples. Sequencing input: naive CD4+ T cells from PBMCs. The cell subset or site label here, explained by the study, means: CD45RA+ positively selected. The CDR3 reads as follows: CASSPLDYEQFF. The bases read TGTGCCAGCAGCCCTCTAGATTATGAGCAGTTCTTC.